This T cell receptor (beta chain) was sequenced during a study of cytomegalovirus exposure and HLA in healthy donors. The wider study: HLA-typed donors were the source of 83 million or so unique TCRs, which an early data release held.

Remarks on this clone: The antigen remains unidentified.

Germline V gene data show CDR1 as SGHTA and CDR2 as FQGNSA. The CDR3 spans 15 residues. With 0 bases removed from V and 0 bases from J, the gap between germline ends came to 7 bases. Study observations and caveats: Reportedly, a later analysis found an Asian-associated ancestry cluster had fewer N-insertions than the approximately 670-donor mean. In a later analysis, TCR beta V- and J-gene trimming showed a link to a missense DCLRE1C variant. A list of roughly 180 TCR beta chains associated with cytomegalovirus was given.

This PCR relied on a set of 60 Vbeta primers and 13 Jbeta primers. Sequencing was performed with immunoSEQ multiplex PCR; in TCRdb, only in-frame clones are kept and a portion is missing. This table has 85,000 to 130,000 clones, about 68% appearing once. The receptor comes from a male donor in good health and CMV-seropositive. V and J are TRBV7-2 and TRBJ2-3; D gene ambiguous. Sample: PBMCs. CDR3 protein: CASSLAVRSTDTQYF. The CDR3 DNA reads as TGTGCCAGCAGCTTAGCGGTCAGGAGCACAGATACGCAGTATTTT.